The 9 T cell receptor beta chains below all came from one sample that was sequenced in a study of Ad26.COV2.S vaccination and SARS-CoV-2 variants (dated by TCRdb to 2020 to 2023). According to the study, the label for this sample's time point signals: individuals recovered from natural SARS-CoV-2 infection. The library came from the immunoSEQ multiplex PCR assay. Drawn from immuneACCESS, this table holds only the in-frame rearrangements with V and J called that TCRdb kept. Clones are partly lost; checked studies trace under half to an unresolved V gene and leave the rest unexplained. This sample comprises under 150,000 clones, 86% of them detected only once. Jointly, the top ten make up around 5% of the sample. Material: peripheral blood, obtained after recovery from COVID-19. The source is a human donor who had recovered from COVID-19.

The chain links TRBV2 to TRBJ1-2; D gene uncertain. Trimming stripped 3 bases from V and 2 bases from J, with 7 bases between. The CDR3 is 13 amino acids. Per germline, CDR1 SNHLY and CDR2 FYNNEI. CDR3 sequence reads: CASSEWENYGYTF. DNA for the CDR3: TGTGCCAGCAGTGAGTGGGAGAACTATGGCTACACCTTC.

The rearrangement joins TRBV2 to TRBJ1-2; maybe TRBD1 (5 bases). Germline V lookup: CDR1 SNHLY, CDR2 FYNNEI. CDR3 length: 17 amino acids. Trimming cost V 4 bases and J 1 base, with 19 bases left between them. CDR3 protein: CASSGRGRREFNYGYTF. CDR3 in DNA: TGTGCCAGCAGTGGAAGGGGCAGAAGGGAGTTTAACTATGGCTACACCTTC.

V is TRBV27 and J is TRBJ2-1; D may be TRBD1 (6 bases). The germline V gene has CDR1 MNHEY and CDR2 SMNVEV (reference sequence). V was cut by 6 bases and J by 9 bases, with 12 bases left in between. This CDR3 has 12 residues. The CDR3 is CASRGQSGEQFF. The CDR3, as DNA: TGTGCCAGCAGAGGACAGTCGGGTGAGCAGTTCTTC.

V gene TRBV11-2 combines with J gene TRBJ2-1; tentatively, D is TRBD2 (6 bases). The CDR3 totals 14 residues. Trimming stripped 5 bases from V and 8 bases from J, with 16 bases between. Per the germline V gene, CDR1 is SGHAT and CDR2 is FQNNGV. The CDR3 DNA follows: TGTGCCAGCAGCCCCACCGGAGGGTACGATGAGCAGTTCTTC. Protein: CASSPTGGYDEQFF.

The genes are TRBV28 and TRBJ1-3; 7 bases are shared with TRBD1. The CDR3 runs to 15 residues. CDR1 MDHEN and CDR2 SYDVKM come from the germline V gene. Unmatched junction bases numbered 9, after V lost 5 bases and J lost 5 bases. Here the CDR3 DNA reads TGTGCCAGCAGTACCACGACAGGGTTGAGAAACACCATATATTTT. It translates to CASSTTTGLRNTIYF.

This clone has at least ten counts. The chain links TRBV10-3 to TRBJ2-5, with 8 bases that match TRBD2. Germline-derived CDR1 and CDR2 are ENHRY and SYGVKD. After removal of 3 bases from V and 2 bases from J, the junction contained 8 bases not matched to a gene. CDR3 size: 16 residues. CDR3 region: CAISDSGGALQETQYF. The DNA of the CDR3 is TGTGCCATCAGTGACTCCGGGGGGGCATTGCAAGAGACCCAGTACTTC.

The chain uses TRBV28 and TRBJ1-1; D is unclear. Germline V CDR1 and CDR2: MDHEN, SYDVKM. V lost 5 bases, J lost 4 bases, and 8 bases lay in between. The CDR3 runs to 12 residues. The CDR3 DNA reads TGTGCCAGCAGTCTAAGACTCACTGAAGCTTTCTTT. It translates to CASSLRLTEAFF.

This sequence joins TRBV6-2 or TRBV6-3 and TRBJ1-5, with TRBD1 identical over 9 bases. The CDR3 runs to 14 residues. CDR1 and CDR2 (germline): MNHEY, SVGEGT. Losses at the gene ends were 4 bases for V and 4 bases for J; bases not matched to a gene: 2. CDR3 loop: CASSWTGENQPQHF. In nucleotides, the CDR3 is TGTGCCAGCAGTTGGACAGGGGAAAATCAGCCCCAGCATTTT.

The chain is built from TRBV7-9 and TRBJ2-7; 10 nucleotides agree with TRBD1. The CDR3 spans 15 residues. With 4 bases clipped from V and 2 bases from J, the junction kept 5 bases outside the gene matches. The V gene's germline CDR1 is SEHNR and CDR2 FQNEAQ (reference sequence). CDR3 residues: CASSWGQGIPYEQYF. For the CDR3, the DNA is TGTGCCAGCAGCTGGGGACAGGGGATCCCCTACGAGCAGTACTTC. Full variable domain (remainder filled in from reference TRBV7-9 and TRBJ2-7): DTGVSQNPRHKITKRGQNVTFRCDPISEHNRLYWYRQTLGQGPEFLTYFQNEAQLEKSRLLSDRFSAERPKGSFSTLEIQRTEQGDSAMYLCASSWGQGIPYEQYFGPGTRLTVT.